This T cell receptor (beta chain) came from a study of control samples from healthy donors and cancer patients. CDR3 length equals 14 residues. V lost 6 bases and J lost 4, with 14 bases in between. Per germline, CDR1 SNHLY and CDR2 FYNNEI. Data came from immunoSEQ multiplex PCR; TCRdb stores just in-frame clones and leaves some out. Among some 74,000 clones listed, about 94% were seen once. Sequences were obtained from blood. V usage is TRBV2 and J usage is TRBJ2-3; a weak D match, TRBD1 (6 bases). The receptor comes from a woman aged 30 to 39 in good health. The CDR3: CASRVGRGPDTQYF. CDR3 coding DNA: TGTGCCAGCAGGGTGGGCAGGGGCCCAGATACGCAGTATTTT.